This T cell receptor beta chain came from a study of radiation and T cells in renal cell carcinoma. Only in-frame clones appear in the TCRdb table, and some are missing; sequencing was by immunoSEQ multiplex PCR. Of 150,000 to 200,000 clones in the sample, around 90% were seen once. Findings of the study overall: Top tumor clonotypes rose in blood 2 weeks post-radiation, then contracted.

Notes on this clone: Its antigen is as yet unknown.

Germline V gives CDR1 SGHRS, CDR2 YFSETQ. Trimming shortened V by 4 bases and J by 8 bases, and 21 bases separated the two germline ends. This CDR3 contains 15 residues. As to time point: blood 4 weeks post-SBRT, at nephrectomy. The treatment: 15 Gy SBRT to primary tumor, nephrectomy 4 weeks later. Nephrectomy followed 15 Gy stereotactic body radiation by 4 weeks. This sample comprised blood, obtained from a patient whose treatment included radiotherapy and nephrectomy. The chain carries TRBV5-1 and TRBJ1-2, with D tentatively TRBD1 (5 bases). The clonotype was recovered from a woman between 45 and 65 years old with renal cell carcinoma. The CDR3 DNA sequence: TGCGCCAGCAGCCTGCTTTGGGGGACGGCTTTAGGCTACACCTTC. As protein: CASSLLWGTALGYTF.